This T cell receptor (beta chain) derives from a study of shared clonotypes between healthy human individuals. CDR1 and CDR2 from the germline V gene are MNHEY and SMNVEV (reference sequence). This CDR3 comprises 14 residues. V dropped 11 bases and J dropped 0 bases, with 15 bases sitting between them. Whole-study findings and limits: Apart from blood, nothing was sampled; tissue repertoires likely differ. Relative to clonotypes present in all four donors, those not shared had lower generation probabilities.

Clones were read by immunoSEQ multiplex PCR, and TCRdb kept only the in-frame ones, dropping some. The data hold approximately 710,000 clones, with less than 95% observed a single time. Note on this clone: Its antigen is not known.

This sequence originates from a man in his late teens or twenties in good health. Some clones in this sample may be carry-over from other donors' samples. This chain uses TRBV27 with TRBJ2-3; D possibly corresponds to TRBD2 (5 bases). Source material: memory CD8+ T cells from PBMCs. Described subset: CD45RO+ cells pooled with CCR7-negative TemRA cells. The CDR3 bases are TGTGCCGCCGGGCTAGCAGCTAGCACAGATACGCAGTATTTT. Encoded protein: CAAGLAASTDTQYF.